The rows below give T cell receptor beta chains drawn from one sample of a study of early T cells in non-severe SARS-CoV-2 infection. Each CDR3 protein gets one entry after TCRdb re-called the 5' RACE reads with MiXCR. The profile shows 60,000 to 65,000 distinct CDR3 sequences, roughly 9% of them singletons. Sequencing was performed on whole blood, taken at baseline. These receptors all stem from an adult who was a healthcare worker with PCR-confirmed SARS-CoV-2 infection or an uninfected control (not recorded which). The CDR3 runs from the conserved cysteine through the conserved F or W. Fields, in order: V gene, D gene, J gene, clone size, CDR3 protein, CDR3 DNA. The D gene is left open where the match is weak. Size values are once, few and many counts, or a class for expanded clones, and some rows have none.

TRBV6-2/TRBV6-3	TRBD1	TRBJ2-5	NA	CASLDRGGKTQYF	TGTGCCAGCCTTGACAGGGGCGGAAAGACCCAGTACTTC
TRBV6-1	TRBD2	TRBJ2-1	NA	CASRGLAGVNEQFF	TGTGCCAGCAGGGGACTAGCGGGAGTCAATGAGCAGTTCTTC
TRBV11-2	TRBD2	TRBJ2-1	many	CASSFTSGRDNEQFF	TGTGCCAGCAGCTTTACTAGCGGGAGAGACAATGAGCAGTTCTTC
TRBV7-8	NA	TRBJ2-2	NA	CASSLRDLNTGELFF	TGTGCCAGCAGCCTCCGGGACCTGAACACCGGGGAGCTGTTTTTT
TRBV19	NA	TRBJ1-4	few	CASTQRTDNEKLFF	TGTGCCAGTACTCAGCGAACTGATAATGAAAAACTGTTTTTT
TRBV30	NA	TRBJ2-7	many	CAWGMGRVPYEQYF	TGTGCCTGGGGAATGGGCCGCGTGCCCTACGAGCAGTACTTC
TRBV6-2/TRBV6-3	TRBD1	TRBJ2-3	few	CASSYGTGTSRGTDTQYF	TGTGCCAGCAGTTATGGGACAGGAACGAGCAGGGGCACAGATACGCAGTATTTT
TRBV6-2/TRBV6-3	TRBD2	TRBJ2-7	few	CASSKRTSGIGSYEQYF	TGTGCCAGCAGTAAGCGGACTAGCGGGATCGGATCCTACGAGCAGTACTTC
TRBV7-3	NA	TRBJ2-3	NA	CASERLAPNTTDTQYF	TGTGCCAGCGAACGTCTAGCACCAAATACCACAGATACGCAGTATTTT
TRBV7-9	TRBD1	TRBJ1-5	few	CASSLVTGQGHQPQHF	TGTGCCAGCAGCTTAGTAACAGGACAGGGCCATCAGCCCCAGCATTTT
TRBV9	NA	TRBJ2-1	few	CASSVEPQGNEQFF	TGTGCCAGCAGCGTAGAGCCTCAGGGCAATGAGCAGTTCTTC
TRBV6-6	NA	TRBJ1-5	many	CASNHGESNQPQHF	TGTGCCAGCAACCACGGGGAGAGCAATCAGCCCCAGCATTTT
TRBV7-7	NA	TRBJ2-7	once	CASSPGPDVEQYF	TGTGCTAGCAGCCCGGGCCCCGACGTCGAGCAGTACTTC
TRBV7-9	TRBD2	TRBJ2-3	NA	CASSLGLVYTDTQYF	TGTGCCAGCAGCCTGGGACTAGTCTACACAGATACGCAGTATTTT
TRBV7-2	TRBD1	TRBJ2-2	many	CASSGDRGPGELFF	TGTGCCAGCAGCGGGGACAGGGGCCCCGGGGAGCTGTTTTTT
TRBV9	NA	TRBJ2-3	few	CASSLRIATDTQYF	TGTGCCAGCAGCCTTAGAATAGCCACAGATACGCAGTATTTT
TRBV5-4	NA	TRBJ2-5	NA	CASSLAGGSQETQYF	TGTGCCAGCAGCTTGGCTGGGGGATCCCAAGAGACCCAGTACTTC
TRBV7-2	NA	TRBJ2-4	many	CASSFPPGAGNIQYF	TGTGCCAGCAGCTTCCCCCCCGGGGCAGGAAACATTCAGTACTTC
TRBV27	NA	TRBJ1-5	few	CASSPTLGPQHF	TGTGCCAGCAGTCCGACATTGGGGCCCCAGCATTTT
TRBV29-1	NA	TRBJ2-3	few	CSPLARLPGGTDTQYF	TGCAGCCCCCTCGCCCGTTTACCGGGGGGCACAGATACGCAGTATTTT
TRBV12-3/TRBV12-4	TRBD1	TRBJ2-1	NA	CASSPGTGWSNEQFF	TGTGCCAGCAGCCCCGGGACAGGGTGGAGTAATGAGCAGTTCTTC
TRBV4-2	TRBD2	TRBJ2-1	few	CASSPQGTSGYNEQFF	TGTGCCAGCAGCCCGCAAGGGACTAGCGGCTACAATGAGCAGTTCTTC
TRBV7-9	NA	TRBJ2-3	few	CASSLDRQRVADTQYF	TGTGCCAGCAGCTTAGATCGGCAGAGAGTGGCAGATACGCAGTATTTT
TRBV20-1	NA	TRBJ2-7	NA	CSARDDASATYEQYF	TGCAGTGCTAGAGATGATGCAAGCGCTACCTACGAGCAGTACTTC
TRBV7-2	TRBD2	TRBJ2-3	NA	CASSLARLAGATDTQYF	TGTGCCAGCAGCTTAGCGCGGCTAGCGGGAGCCACAGATACGCAGTATTTT
TRBV12-3/TRBV12-4	NA	TRBJ1-5	once	CVSSLQGGGNQPQHF	TGTGTCAGCAGTCTACAGGGCGGTGGCAATCAGCCCCAGCATTTT
TRBV7-2	NA	TRBJ2-1	NA	CASSPQDRGEEQFF	TGTGCCAGCAGCCCCCAGGACAGAGGTGAGGAGCAGTTCTTC
TRBV7-7	TRBD2	TRBJ2-3	many	CASSRGLAGVADTQYF	TGTGCTAGCAGCCGTGGACTAGCGGGAGTCGCAGATACGCAGTATTTT
TRBV7-6	NA	TRBJ2-1	many	CASSYRSYNEQFF	TGTGCCAGCAGCTACCGCTCCTACAATGAGCAGTTCTTC
TRBV2	NA	TRBJ1-1	NA	CASSEETKVSEAFF	TGTGCCAGCAGTGAAGAGACGAAGGTGTCTGAAGCTTTCTTT
TRBV5-1	NA	TRBJ2-3	few	CASSLSFQDTQYF	TGCGCCAGCAGCTTGAGCTTCCAGGATACGCAGTATTTT
TRBV6-6	NA	TRBJ1-1	many	CATEGSRPEAFF	TGTGCCACAGAGGGGTCTCGGCCTGAAGCTTTCTTT
TRBV3-1	NA	TRBJ2-7	few	CASSQAGNLREQYF	TGTGCCAGCAGCCAGGCAGGGAACCTACGCGAGCAGTACTTC
TRBV27	TRBD2	TRBJ2-7	NA	CASSLRHGGDEQYF	TGTGCCAGCAGTCTCCGACACGGGGGGGATGAGCAGTACTTC
TRBV7-3	TRBD1	TRBJ1-1	NA	CASSAYGTGRNTEAFF	TGTGCCAGCAGCGCCTACGGGACAGGGAGGAACACTGAAGCTTTCTTT
TRBV18	NA	TRBJ2-7	few	CASSPPDSYEQYF	TGTGCCAGCTCACCACCCGACTCCTACGAGCAGTACTTC
TRBV6-2/TRBV6-3	NA	TRBJ1-2	few	CASQSPAGYTF	TGTGCCAGTCAGTCCCCAGCGGGCTACACCTTC
TRBV28	NA	TRBJ1-2	NA	CASSNAAESVNYGYTF	TGTGCCAGCAGTAACGCCGCGGAATCGGTTAACTATGGCTACACCTTC
TRBV12-3/TRBV12-4	TRBD1	TRBJ2-2	many	CASIPGQGFHTGELFF	TGTGCCAGCATCCCGGGACAGGGGTTTCACACCGGGGAGCTGTTTTTT
TRBV2	NA	TRBJ1-1	few	CASSAIPGDHTEAFF	TGTGCCAGCAGTGCTATCCCGGGGGATCACACTGAAGCTTTCTTT
TRBV5-1	NA	TRBJ1-1	many	CASSLGGTLNTEAFF	TGCGCCAGCAGCTTGGGGGGTACGTTGAACACTGAAGCTTTCTTT
TRBV20-1	TRBD1	TRBJ1-2	many	CSASPGTGSYGYTF	TGCAGTGCTAGTCCCGGGACAGGGTCCTATGGCTACACCTTC
TRBV20-1	NA	TRBJ2-1	NA	CSALAGTHNEQFF	TGCAGTGCCCTCGCAGGGACTCACAATGAGCAGTTCTTC
TRBV7-9	NA	TRBJ2-7	many	CASSFSTADRAYEQYF	TGTGCCAGCAGCTTCTCCACCGCGGACAGAGCCTACGAGCAGTACTTC
TRBV5-1	NA	TRBJ2-1	NA	CASSLAGDSYNEQFF	TGCGCCAGCAGCTTGGCAGGGGACTCCTACAATGAGCAGTTCTTC